The entry that follows covers one T cell receptor (beta chain) sequence. This clonotype was picked up a small number of times. It lacks a known antigen. No base quality values were provided; no much bigger clone lies one nucleotide off. This sample is part of a study of CD8 T cells in ankylosing spondylitis (dated by TCRdb to the late 2010s). About the study as a whole: To find TCR variants linked to disease, the study profiled T cell receptor beta repertoires in ankylosing spondylitis patients and healthy donors. The full study cohort was made up of 25 to 30 ankylosing spondylitis patients and approximately 100 healthy donors. Peripheral blood was sampled, and synovial fluid was additionally collected from ankylosing spondylitis patients.

The germline V gene gives CDR1 as MNHNS and CDR2 as SASEGT. The CDR3 starts with the cysteine, ends with the phenylalanine, and has 16 residues. Of all the DNA, just the CDR3 is kept, 48 bases in frame from base 1. Trimming takes 8 bases from V and 0 bases from J, and the germline ends sit 17 bases apart. This sample was sequenced with an Illumina HiSeq 2500. Quantitative 5'-RACE with molecular barcodes was the method used to prepare the TCR beta libraries. From the authors' description of their analysis: A new computational method, built on a probabilistic model of VDJ rearrangement, was used to identify disease-linked TCR variants. The public reads were run again by TCRdb, first through fastp at Q25 and then through MiXCR, and only productive beta chains were kept. Every distinct CDR3 protein forms one entry, paired with its most common genes and DNA. The authors' filters were not applied to this entry. The sample table shows fewer than 400,000 distinct CDR3 sequences, and more than 20% are seen once. The ten largest make up approximately 15% of the sample.

The research as a whole found: Significant enrichment of the disease-linked clones was reported in matched synovial fluid samples from ankylosing spondylitis patients. A TCR beta motif of fewer than 10 highly homologous amino acid variants appeared characteristic of blood from ankylosing spondylitis patients. In peripheral blood, the disease-linked clones were found at relatively low frequencies and had a CD8+ phenotype. Some motif variants had previously been reported in the synovial fluid and blood of reactive arthritis patients, which suggests shared mechanisms of disease initiation.

The receptor was derived from a male donor with ankylosing spondylitis. The sequence links TRBV6-1 to TRBJ1-5; possibly the D gene is TRBD1, per 5 matching bases. Sequencing was carried out using blood, either unsorted or a sorted T cell fraction (not recorded which). The nucleotide sequence reads TGTGCCAGCTCAAAGGGTGGGGGTTATAGCAATCAGCCCCAGCATTTT. This encodes CASSKGGGYSNQPQHF.